Listed below are T cell receptor beta chains from one sample, sequenced in a study of blood T cell repertoires in COVID-19. TCRdb's table, derived via immunoSEQ multiplex PCR, lists solely in-frame clones and lacks some. The sample contains 250,000 or so clones, 84% of which appear only once. Material: PBMCs or T cells enriched from blood (not recorded which). Every receptor here comes from a man aged 60-69 years who had recovered from COVID-19. CDR3s include the opening cysteine and the closing phenylalanine or tryptophan. The D gene is left open where the match is weak. Part of the rows lack a size; the others show once, few, many or a class for expanded clones.

d_call: TRBD1
clone_size: .
v_call: TRBV3-1/TRBV3-2
j_call: TRBJ2-7
cdr3_aa: CASSLGQGIPYEQYF
cdr3_nt: TGTGCCAGCAGCCTTGGACAGGGGATACCCTACGAGCAGTACTTC

d_call: .
clone_size: .
v_call: TRBV12-5
j_call: TRBJ1-5
cdr3_aa: CASVLADEQPQHF
cdr3_nt: TGTGCTAGTGTTTTAGCGGATGAACAGCCCCAGCATTTT

d_call: .
clone_size: .
v_call: TRBV6-5
j_call: TRBJ1-2
cdr3_aa: CASSTGYDYGYTF
cdr3_nt: TGTGCCAGCAGTACAGGGTACGACTATGGCTACACCTTC

d_call: TRBD1
clone_size: .
v_call: TRBV4-3
j_call: TRBJ1-1
cdr3_aa: CASSQDVTGLNTEAFF
cdr3_nt: TGCGCCAGCAGCCAAGATGTGACAGGGCTAAACACTGAAGCTTTCTTT

d_call: .
clone_size: .
v_call: TRBV10-2
j_call: TRBJ1-2
cdr3_aa: CASSESAGVGGYTF
cdr3_nt: TGCGCCAGCAGTGAGTCGGCGGGGGTTGGTGGCTACACCTTC

d_call: TRBD1
clone_size: .
v_call: TRBV10-3
j_call: TRBJ1-2
cdr3_aa: CAISESAGGGGYTF
cdr3_nt: TGTGCCATCAGTGAGTCTGCAGGGGGCGGCGGCTACACCTTC

d_call: .
clone_size: .
v_call: TRBV11-2
j_call: TRBJ1-2
cdr3_aa: CASSLSVIGDGYTF
cdr3_nt: TGTGCCAGCAGCTTAAGTGTCATAGGAGATGGCTACACCTTC

d_call: TRBD2
clone_size: .
v_call: TRBV10-3
j_call: TRBJ2-7
cdr3_aa: CAISAGTSGIEQYF
cdr3_nt: TGTGCCATCAGTGCCGGGACTAGCGGGATTGAGCAGTACTTC

d_call: TRBD1
clone_size: once
v_call: TRBV5-1
j_call: TRBJ1-3
cdr3_aa: CASSLIGQAGNTIYF
cdr3_nt: TGCGCCAGCAGCTTAATAGGACAGGCTGGAAACACCATATATTTT

d_call: .
clone_size: .
v_call: TRBV2
j_call: TRBJ1-1
cdr3_aa: CASSTRQRNTEAFF
cdr3_nt: TGTGCCAGCAGTACCCGACAGAGGAACACTGAAGCTTTCTTT

d_call: .
clone_size: .
v_call: TRBV24-1
j_call: TRBJ1-2
cdr3_aa: CATSRSNYGYTF
cdr3_nt: TGTGCCACCAGTAGGAGCAACTATGGCTACACCTTC

d_call: .
clone_size: .
v_call: TRBV6-1
j_call: TRBJ2-1
cdr3_aa: CASSGRGPSSYNEQFF
cdr3_nt: TGTGCCAGCAGTGGGCGGGGGCCGAGCTCCTACAATGAGCAGTTCTTC

d_call: .
clone_size: .
v_call: TRBV4-3
j_call: TRBJ2-2
cdr3_aa: CASSHNRVLTGELFF
cdr3_nt: TGCGCCAGCAGCCACAACAGGGTTTTGACCGGGGAGCTGTTTTTT

d_call: .
clone_size: .
v_call: TRBV19
j_call: TRBJ1-2
cdr3_aa: CASSTQAEGYGYTF
cdr3_nt: TGTGCCAGTAGTACTCAAGCTGAGGGCTATGGCTACACCTTC

d_call: .
clone_size: .
v_call: TRBV6-5
j_call: TRBJ1-2
cdr3_aa: CASSYSGPGQLNGYTF
cdr3_nt: TGTGCCAGCAGTTACTCGGGACCGGGACAACTAAATGGCTACACCTTC

d_call: .
clone_size: .
v_call: TRBV11-3
j_call: TRBJ1-1
cdr3_aa: CASSRSGNTEAFF
cdr3_nt: TGTGCCAGCAGCAGATCAGGGAACACTGAAGCTTTCTTT

d_call: .
clone_size: .
v_call: TRBV2
j_call: TRBJ2-7
cdr3_aa: CASSGGTLTYEQYF
cdr3_nt: TGTGCCAGCAGTGGAGGCACACTAACCTACGAGCAGTACTTC

d_call: TRBD2
clone_size: .
v_call: TRBV3-1/TRBV3-2
j_call: TRBJ2-1
cdr3_aa: CASSHRLAGGGNEQFF
cdr3_nt: TGTGCCAGCAGCCATCGACTAGCGGGGGGCGGTAATGAGCAGTTCTTC

d_call: .
clone_size: once
v_call: TRBV18
j_call: TRBJ1-6
cdr3_aa: CASSGVDNSPLHF
cdr3_nt: TGTGCCAGCTCGGGCGTCGATAATTCACCCCTCCACTTT

d_call: TRBD1
clone_size: .
v_call: TRBV5-4
j_call: TRBJ1-1
cdr3_aa: CASTTGENTEAFF
cdr3_nt: TGTGCCAGCACGACAGGGGAGAACACTGAAGCTTTCTTT

d_call: .
clone_size: .
v_call: TRBV29-1
j_call: TRBJ1-2
cdr3_aa: CSVGFGGVTGYTF
cdr3_nt: TGCAGCGTTGGATTTGGAGGGGTGACTGGCTACACCTTC

d_call: .
clone_size: .
v_call: TRBV3-1/TRBV3-2
j_call: TRBJ1-2
cdr3_aa: CATFRDNYGYTF
cdr3_nt: TGTGCCACGTTCAGGGATAACTATGGCTACACCTTC

d_call: .
clone_size: .
v_call: TRBV7-3
j_call: TRBJ2-1
cdr3_aa: CASSLGGGGYNEQFF
cdr3_nt: TGTGCCAGCAGCTTAGGAGGTGGCGGGTACAATGAGCAGTTCTTC

d_call: TRBD2
clone_size: .
v_call: TRBV4-2
j_call: TRBJ2-1
cdr3_aa: CASSQVPTSGVGSSYNEQFF
cdr3_nt: TGTGCCAGCAGCCAAGTCCCCACTAGCGGGGTCGGGAGCTCCTACAATGAGCAGTTCTTC

d_call: TRBD1
clone_size: .
v_call: TRBV12-5
j_call: TRBJ1-6
cdr3_aa: CASGPPGQGSPLHF
cdr3_nt: TGTGCTAGTGGTCCCCCGGGACAGGGTTCACCCCTCCACTTT

d_call: TRBD2
clone_size: .
v_call: TRBV9
j_call: TRBJ2-1
cdr3_aa: CASSVRVAGSEQFF
cdr3_nt: TGTGCCAGCAGCGTAAGGGTAGCGGGTTCTGAGCAGTTCTTC

d_call: .
clone_size: .
v_call: TRBV4-3
j_call: TRBJ1-6
cdr3_aa: CASSVGGNSPLHF
cdr3_nt: TGCGCCAGCAGCGTGGGAGGTAATTCACCCCTCCACTTT

d_call: .
clone_size: .
v_call: TRBV6-5
j_call: TRBJ1-5
cdr3_aa: CASRPGVDYQPQHF
cdr3_nt: TGTGCCAGCAGGCCGGGAGTGGATTATCAGCCCCAGCATTTT

d_call: TRBD1
clone_size: .
v_call: TRBV19
j_call: TRBJ2-5
cdr3_aa: CASSIEARGQGETQYF
cdr3_nt: TGTGCCAGTAGTATTGAGGCCAGGGGGCAGGGAGAGACCCAGTACTTC

d_call: .
clone_size: .
v_call: TRBV7-5
j_call: TRBJ1-1
cdr3_aa: CARSSDGGQDPEAFF
cdr3_nt: TGTGCCAGAAGCTCTGACGGCGGGCAGGACCCTGAAGCTTTCTTT

d_call: TRBD1
clone_size: .
v_call: TRBV4-3
j_call: TRBJ1-2
cdr3_aa: CASSQTGGSYGYTF
cdr3_nt: TGCGCCAGCAGCCAGACAGGGGGGAGCTATGGCTACACCTTC

d_call: TRBD1
clone_size: once
v_call: TRBV27
j_call: TRBJ2-1
cdr3_aa: CASSRPTGTGLNEQFF
cdr3_nt: TGTGCCAGCAGTCGACCGACCGGGACAGGGTTGAATGAGCAGTTCTTC

d_call: .
clone_size: few
v_call: TRBV3-1/TRBV3-2
j_call: TRBJ1-5
cdr3_aa: CASGLSGGPQHF
cdr3_nt: TGTGCCAGCGGGCTGAGCGGGGGGCCCCAGCATTTT